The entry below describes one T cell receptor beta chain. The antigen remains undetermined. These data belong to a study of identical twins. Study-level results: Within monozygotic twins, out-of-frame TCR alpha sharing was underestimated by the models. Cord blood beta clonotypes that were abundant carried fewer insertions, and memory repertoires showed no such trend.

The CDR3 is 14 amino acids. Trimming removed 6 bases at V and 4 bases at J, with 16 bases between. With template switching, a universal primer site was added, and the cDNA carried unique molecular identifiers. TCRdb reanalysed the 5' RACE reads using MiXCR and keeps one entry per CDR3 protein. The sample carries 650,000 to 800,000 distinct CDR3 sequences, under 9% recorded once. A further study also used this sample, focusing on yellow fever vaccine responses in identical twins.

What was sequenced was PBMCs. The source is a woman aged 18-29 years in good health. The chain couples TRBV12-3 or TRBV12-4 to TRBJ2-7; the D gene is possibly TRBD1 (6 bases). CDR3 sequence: CASRRRDKQYEQYF. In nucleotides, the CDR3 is TGTGCCAGCAGGCGCCGGGACAAGCAATACGAGCAGTACTTC.